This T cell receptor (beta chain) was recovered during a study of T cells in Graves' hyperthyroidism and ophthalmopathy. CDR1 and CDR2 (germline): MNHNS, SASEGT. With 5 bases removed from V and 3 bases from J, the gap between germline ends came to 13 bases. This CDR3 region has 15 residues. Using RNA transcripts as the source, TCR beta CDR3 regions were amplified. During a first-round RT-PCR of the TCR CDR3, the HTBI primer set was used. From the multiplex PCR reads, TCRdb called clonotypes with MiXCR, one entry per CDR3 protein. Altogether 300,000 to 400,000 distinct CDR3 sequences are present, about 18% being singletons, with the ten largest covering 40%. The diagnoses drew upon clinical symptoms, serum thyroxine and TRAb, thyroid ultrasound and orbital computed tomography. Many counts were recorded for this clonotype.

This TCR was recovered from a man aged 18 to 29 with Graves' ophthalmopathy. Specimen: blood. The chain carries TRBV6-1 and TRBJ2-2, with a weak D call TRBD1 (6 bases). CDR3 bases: TGTGCCAGCAGTTTACAGGGAGCGTACACCGGGGAGCTGTTTTTT. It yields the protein CASSLQGAYTGELFF.